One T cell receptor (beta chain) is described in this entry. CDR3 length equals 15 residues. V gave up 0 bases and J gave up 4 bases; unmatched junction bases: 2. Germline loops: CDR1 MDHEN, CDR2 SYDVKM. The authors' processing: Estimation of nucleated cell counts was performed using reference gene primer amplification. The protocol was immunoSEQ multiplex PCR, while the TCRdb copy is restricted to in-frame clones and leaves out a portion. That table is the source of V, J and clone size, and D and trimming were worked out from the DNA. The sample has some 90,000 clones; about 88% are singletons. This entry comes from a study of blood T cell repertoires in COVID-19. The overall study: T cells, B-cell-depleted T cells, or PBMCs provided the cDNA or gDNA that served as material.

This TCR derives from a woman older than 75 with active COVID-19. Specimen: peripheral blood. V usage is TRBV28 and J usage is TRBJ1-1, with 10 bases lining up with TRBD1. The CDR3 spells CASSLWGQGSTEAFF. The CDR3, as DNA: TGTGCCAGCAGTTTATGGGGACAGGGGAGCACTGAAGCTTTCTTT.